The present T cell receptor (beta chain) was sequenced within a study of patients and donors after allogeneic stem cell transplantation (TCRdb year 2020). There are 13 amino acids in the CDR3, from cysteine to phenylalanine inclusive. The kept DNA is CDR3 alone, 39 bases in frame from the first base. The germline V gene supplies CDR1 SQVTM and CDR2 ANQGSEA. V is shortened by 6 bases, J by 4 bases, and the region joining them spans 15 bases. This clonotype was counted only a few times. No antigen is known for it. The sample holds no much larger clone one base away, and base qualities are not on file. The library came from RT-PCR. The listed sequencing device is NextSeq 550. TCRdb handled the public reads itself, with Q25 trimming in fastp and clone calling in MiXCR, and kept productive beta chains. Duplicate CDR3 protein sequences are folded into a single record with the most common DNA and genes. In this sample the table shows about 72,000 distinct CDR3 sequences, about 25% of which occur a single time. The top ten clonotypes cover about 25% of the sample.

Sequencing used blood, either unsorted or a sorted T cell fraction (not recorded which). The source is a human donor who was either an allogeneic HSCT recipient or a stem cell or donor lymphocyte infusion donor (not recorded which). It is not recorded whose cells these are; they may come from a transplant donor. Recombination linked TRBV29-1 to TRBJ1-2; the D region possibly corresponds to TRBD1 (6 bases align). DNA sequence: TGCAGCGTAATAGTAGAAGGGGGCTATGGCTACACCTTC. Its protein is CSVIVEGGYGYTF.